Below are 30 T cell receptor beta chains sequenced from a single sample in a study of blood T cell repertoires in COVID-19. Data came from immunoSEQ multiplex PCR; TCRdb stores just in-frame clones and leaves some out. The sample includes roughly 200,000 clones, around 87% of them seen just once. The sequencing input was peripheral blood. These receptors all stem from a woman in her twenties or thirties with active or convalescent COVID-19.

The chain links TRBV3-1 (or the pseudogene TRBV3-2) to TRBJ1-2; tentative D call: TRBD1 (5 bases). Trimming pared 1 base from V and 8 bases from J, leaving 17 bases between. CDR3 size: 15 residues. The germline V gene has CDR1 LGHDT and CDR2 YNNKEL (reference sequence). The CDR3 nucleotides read TGTGCCAGCAGCCAAGGAGCTGGGCAGGGCGGAGGCTACACCTTC. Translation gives CASSQGAGQGGGYTF.

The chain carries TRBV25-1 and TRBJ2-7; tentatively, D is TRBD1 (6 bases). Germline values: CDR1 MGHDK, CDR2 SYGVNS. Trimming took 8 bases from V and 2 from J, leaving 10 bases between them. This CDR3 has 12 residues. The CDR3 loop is CASGDTTYEQYF. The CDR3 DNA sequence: TGTGCCAGCGGGGACACCACCTACGAGCAGTACTTC.

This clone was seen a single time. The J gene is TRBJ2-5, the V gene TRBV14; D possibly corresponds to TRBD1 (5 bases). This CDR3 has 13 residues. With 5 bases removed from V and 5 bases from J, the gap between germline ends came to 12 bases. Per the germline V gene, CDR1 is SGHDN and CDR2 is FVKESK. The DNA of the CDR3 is TGTGCCAGCAGCAAGGGGTCCAGGGAGACCCAGTACTTC. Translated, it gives CASSKGSRETQYF.

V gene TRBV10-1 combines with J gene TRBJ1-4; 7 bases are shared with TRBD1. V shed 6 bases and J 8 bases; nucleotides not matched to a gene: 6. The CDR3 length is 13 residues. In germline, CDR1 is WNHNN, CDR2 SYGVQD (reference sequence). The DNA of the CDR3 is TGCGCCAGCAGCCGAGGGACAGAGGAAAAACTGTTTTTT. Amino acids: CASSRGTEEKLFF.

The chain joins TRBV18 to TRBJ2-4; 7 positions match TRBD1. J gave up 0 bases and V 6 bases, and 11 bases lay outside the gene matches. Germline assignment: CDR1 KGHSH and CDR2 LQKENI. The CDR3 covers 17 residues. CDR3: CASSPLGTALAKNIQYF. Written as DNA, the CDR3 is TGTGCCAGCTCCCCCTTGGGGACAGCACTAGCCAAAAACATTCAGTACTTC.

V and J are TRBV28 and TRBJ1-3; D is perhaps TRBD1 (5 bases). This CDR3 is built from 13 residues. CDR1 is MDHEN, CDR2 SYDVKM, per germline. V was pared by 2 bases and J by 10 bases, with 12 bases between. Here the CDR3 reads CASSLAGLVTIYF. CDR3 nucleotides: TGTGCCAGCAGTTTAGCAGGGCTCGTAACCATATATTTT.

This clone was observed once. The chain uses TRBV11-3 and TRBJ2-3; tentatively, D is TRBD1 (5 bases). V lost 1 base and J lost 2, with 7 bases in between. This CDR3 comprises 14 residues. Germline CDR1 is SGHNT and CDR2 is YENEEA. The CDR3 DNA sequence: TGTGCCAGCAGCTTAGGACAGCCCACAGATACGCAGTATTTT. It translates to CASSLGQPTDTQYF.

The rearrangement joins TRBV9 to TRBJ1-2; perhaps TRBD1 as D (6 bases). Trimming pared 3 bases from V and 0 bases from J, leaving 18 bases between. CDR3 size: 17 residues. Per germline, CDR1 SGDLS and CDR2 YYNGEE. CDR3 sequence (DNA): TGTGCCAGCAGCGCAGGGGCTGGGGCAAGTACTAACTATGGCTACACCTTC. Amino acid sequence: CASSAGAGASTNYGYTF.

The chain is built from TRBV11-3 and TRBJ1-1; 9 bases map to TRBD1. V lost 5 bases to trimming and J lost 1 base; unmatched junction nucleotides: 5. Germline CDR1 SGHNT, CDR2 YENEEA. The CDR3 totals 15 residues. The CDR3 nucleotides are TGTGCCAGCAGCGACGGACAGGGGAAGAACACTGAAGCTTTCTTT. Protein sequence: CASSDGQGKNTEAFF.

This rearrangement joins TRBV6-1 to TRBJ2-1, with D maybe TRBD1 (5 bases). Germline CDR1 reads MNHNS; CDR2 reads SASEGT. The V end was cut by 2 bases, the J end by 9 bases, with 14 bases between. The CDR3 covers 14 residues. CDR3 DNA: TGTGCCAGCAGTGAAAACTGGGAAGACAGTGAGCAGTTCTTC. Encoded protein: CASSENWEDSEQFF.

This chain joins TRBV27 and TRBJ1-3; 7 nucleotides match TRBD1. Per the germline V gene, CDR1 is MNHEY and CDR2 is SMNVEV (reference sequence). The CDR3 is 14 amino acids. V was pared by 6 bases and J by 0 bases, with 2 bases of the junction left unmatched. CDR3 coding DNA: TGTGCCAGCAGGTGGGACAGCTCTGGAAACACCATATATTTT. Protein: CASRWDSSGNTIYF.

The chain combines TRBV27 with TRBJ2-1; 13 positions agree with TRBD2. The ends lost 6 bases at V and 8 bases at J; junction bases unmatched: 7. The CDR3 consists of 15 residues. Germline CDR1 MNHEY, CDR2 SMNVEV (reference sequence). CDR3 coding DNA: TGTGCCAGCAGCCCGGGACTAGCGGGGAACGATGAGCAGTTCTTC. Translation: CASSPGLAGNDEQFF.

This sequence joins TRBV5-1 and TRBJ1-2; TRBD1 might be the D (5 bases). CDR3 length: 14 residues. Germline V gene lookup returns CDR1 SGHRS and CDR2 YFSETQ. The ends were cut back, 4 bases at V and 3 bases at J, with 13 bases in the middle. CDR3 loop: CASSRRGEDYGYTF. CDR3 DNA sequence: TGCGCCAGCAGCAGGAGGGGCGAGGACTATGGCTACACCTTC.

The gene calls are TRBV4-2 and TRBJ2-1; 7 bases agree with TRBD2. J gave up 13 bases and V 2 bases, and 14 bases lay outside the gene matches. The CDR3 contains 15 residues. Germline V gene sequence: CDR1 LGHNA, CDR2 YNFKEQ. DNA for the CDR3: TGTGCCAGCAGCCAAAGTTGGGGCGGGAGTCAGCCTCAGTTCTTC. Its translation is CASSQSWGGSQPQFF.

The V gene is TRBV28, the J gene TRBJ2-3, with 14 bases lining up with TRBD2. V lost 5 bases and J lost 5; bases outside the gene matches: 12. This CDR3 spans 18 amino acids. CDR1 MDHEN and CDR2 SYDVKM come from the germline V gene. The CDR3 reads CASSQTAGLAGGLDTQYF. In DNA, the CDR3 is TGTGCCAGCAGTCAAACCGCCGGACTAGCGGGAGGACTAGATACGCAGTATTTT. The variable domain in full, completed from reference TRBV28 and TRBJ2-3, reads DVKVTQSSRYLVKRTGEKVFLECVQDMDHENMFWYRQDPGLGLRLIYFSYDVKMKEKGDIPEGYSVSREKKERFSLILESASTNQTSMYLCASSQTAGLAGGLDTQYFGPGTRLTVL.

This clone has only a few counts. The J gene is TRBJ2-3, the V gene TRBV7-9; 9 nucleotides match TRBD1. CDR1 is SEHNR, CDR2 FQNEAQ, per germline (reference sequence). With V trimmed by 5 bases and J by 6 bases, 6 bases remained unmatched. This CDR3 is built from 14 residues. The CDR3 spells CASSLQGAGDTQYF. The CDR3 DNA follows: TGTGCCAGCAGCCTACAGGGGGCTGGGGATACGCAGTATTTT.

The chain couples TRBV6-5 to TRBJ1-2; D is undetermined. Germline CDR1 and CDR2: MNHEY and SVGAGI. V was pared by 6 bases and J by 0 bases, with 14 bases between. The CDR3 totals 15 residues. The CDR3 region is CASSTSRQANYGYTF. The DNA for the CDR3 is TGTGCCAGCAGCACCTCCCGACAAGCTAACTATGGCTACACCTTC.

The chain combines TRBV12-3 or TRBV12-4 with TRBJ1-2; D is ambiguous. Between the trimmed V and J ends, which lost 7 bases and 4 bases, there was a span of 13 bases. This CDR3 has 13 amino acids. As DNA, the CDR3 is TGTGCCAGCACCCTAGGTGCAAGCTATGGCTACACCTTC. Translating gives CASTLGASYGYTF.

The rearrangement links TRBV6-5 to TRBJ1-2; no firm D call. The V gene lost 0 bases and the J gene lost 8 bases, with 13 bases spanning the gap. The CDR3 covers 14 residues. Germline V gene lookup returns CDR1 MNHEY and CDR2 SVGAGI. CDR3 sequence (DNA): TGTGCCAGCAGTTACTCGTCTGCGGGGTCCGGCTACACCTTC. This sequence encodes CASSYSSAGSGYTF.

Here the CDR3 reads CATSDRPGTASSYNEQFF. The CDR3 DNA is TGTGCCACCAGTGATCGTCCCGGGACAGCGAGCTCCTACAATGAGCAGTTCTTC. The chain is built from TRBV24-1 and TRBJ2-1, with 7 positions matching TRBD1. CDR3 size: 18 residues. The ends lost 3 bases at V and 0 bases at J; junction bases unmatched: 10. In germline, CDR1 is KGHDR, CDR2 SFDVKD.

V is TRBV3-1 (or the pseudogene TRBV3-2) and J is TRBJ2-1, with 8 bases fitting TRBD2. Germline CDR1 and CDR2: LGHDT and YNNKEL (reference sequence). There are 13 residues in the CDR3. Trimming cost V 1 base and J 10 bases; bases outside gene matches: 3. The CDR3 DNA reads TGTGCCAGCAGCCAAGGAAGCGGGGGCGAGCAGTTCTTC. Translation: CASSQGSGGEQFF.

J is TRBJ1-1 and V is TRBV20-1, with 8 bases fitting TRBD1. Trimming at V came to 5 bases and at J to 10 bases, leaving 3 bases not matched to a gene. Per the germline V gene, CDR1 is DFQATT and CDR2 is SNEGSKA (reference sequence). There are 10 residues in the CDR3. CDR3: CSARTGGAFF. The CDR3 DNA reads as TGCAGTGCTCGAACAGGGGGAGCTTTCTTT.

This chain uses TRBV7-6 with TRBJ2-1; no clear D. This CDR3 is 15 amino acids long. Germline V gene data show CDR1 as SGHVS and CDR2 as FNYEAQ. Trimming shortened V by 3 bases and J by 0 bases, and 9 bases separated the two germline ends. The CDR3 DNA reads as TGTGCCAGCAGCTTGACTCAGAGCTCCTACAATGAGCAGTTCTTC. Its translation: CASSLTQSSYNEQFF.

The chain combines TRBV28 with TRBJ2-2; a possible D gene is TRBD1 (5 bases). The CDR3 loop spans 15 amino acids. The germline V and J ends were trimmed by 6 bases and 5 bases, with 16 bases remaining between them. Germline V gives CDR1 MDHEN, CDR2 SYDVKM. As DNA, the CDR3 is TGTGCCAGCAGAATGTATGACAGCTGGACCGGGGAGCTGTTTTTT. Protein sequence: CASRMYDSWTGELFF.

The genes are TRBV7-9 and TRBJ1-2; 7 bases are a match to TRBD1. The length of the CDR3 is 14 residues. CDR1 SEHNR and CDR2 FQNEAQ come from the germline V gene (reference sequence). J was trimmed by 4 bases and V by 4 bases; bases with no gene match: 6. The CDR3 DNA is TGTGCCAGCAGCTCAGACAGGGAATCCTATGGCTACACCTTC. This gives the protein CASSSDRESYGYTF.

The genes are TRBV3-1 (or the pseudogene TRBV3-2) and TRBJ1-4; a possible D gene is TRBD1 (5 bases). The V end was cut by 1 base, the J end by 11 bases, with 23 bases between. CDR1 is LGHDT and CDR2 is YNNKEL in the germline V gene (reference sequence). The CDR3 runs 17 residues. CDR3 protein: CASSQGHRGSGRGKLFF. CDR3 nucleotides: TGTGCCAGCAGCCAAGGACACCGGGGGAGTGGGAGAGGGAAACTGTTTTTT.

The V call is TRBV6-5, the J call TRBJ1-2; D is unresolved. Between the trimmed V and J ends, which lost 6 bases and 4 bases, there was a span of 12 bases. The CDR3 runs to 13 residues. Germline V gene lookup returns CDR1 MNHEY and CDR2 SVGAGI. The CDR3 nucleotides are TGTGCCAGCAGCCCCGGTCACGGCTATGGCTACACCTTC. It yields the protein CASSPGHGYGYTF.

For the CDR3, the DNA is TGTGCCAGCAGCTTAGCGGGACAGAGCTACGAGCAGTACTTC. It specifies CASSLAGQSYEQYF. The V and J genes are TRBV13 and TRBJ2-7; 7 nucleotides agree with TRBD1. The trim removed 1 base at V and 3 bases at J, leaving 3 bases unmatched. Germline CDR1 reads PRHDT; CDR2 reads FYEKMQ (reference sequence). This CDR3 spans 14 amino acids.

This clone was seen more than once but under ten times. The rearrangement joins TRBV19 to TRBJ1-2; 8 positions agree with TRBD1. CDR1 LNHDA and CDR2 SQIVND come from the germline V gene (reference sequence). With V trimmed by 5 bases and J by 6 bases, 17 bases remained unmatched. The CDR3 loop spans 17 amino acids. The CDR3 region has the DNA TGTGCCAGTAGTCCGCTAAAAGGCCGGGGACAGGTCAATGGCTACACCTTC. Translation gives CASSPLKGRGQVNGYTF. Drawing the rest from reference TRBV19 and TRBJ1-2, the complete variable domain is DGGITQSPKYLFRKEGQNVTLSCEQNLNHDAMYWYRQDPGQGLRLIYYSQIVNDFQKGDIAEGYSVSREKKESFPLTVTSAQKNPTAFYLCASSPLKGRGQVNGYTFGSGTRLTVV.

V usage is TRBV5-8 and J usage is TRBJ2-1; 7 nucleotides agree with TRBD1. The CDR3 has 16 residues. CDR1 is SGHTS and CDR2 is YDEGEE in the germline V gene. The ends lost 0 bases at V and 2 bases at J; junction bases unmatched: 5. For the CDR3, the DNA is TGTGCCAGCAGCTTGGGTGTGACAGGGACCTACAATGAGCAGTTCTTC. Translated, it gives CASSLGVTGTYNEQFF.